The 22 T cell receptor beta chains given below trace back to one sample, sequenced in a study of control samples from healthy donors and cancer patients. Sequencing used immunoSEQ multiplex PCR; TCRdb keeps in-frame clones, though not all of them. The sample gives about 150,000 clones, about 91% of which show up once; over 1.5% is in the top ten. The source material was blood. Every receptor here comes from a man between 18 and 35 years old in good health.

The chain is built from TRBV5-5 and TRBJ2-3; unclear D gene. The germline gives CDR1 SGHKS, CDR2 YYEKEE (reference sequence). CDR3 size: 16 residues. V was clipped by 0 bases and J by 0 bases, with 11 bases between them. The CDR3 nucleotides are TGTGCCAGCAGCTTGGACCGGCAGGCAAGCACAGATACGCAGTATTTT. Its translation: CASSLDRQASTDTQYF. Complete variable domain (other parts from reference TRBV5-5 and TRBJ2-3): DAGVTQSPTHLIKTRGQQVTLRCSPISGHKSVSWYQQVLGQGPQFIFQYYEKEERGRGNFPDRFSARQFPNYSSELNVNALLLGDSALYLCASSLDRQASTDTQYFGPGTRLTVL.

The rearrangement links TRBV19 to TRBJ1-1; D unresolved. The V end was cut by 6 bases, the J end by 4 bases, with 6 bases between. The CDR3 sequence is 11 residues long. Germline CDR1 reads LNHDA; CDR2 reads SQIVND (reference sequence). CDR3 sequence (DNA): TGTGCCAGTAGGTTGGCCACTGAAGCTTTCTTT. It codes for CASRLATEAFF.

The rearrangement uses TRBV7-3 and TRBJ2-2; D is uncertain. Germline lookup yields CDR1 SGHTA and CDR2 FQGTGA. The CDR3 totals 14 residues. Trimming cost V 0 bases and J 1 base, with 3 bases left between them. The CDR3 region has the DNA TGTGCCAGCAGCTTAACAGGGAACACCGGGGAGCTGTTTTTT. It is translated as CASSLTGNTGELFF.

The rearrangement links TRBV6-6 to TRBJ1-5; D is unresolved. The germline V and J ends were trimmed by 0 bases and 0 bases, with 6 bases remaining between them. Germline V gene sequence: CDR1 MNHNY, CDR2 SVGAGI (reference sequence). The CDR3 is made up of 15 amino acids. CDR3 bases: TGTGCCAGCAGTTACTCCAGTTATAGCAATCAGCCCCAGCATTTT. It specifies CASSYSSYSNQPQHF.

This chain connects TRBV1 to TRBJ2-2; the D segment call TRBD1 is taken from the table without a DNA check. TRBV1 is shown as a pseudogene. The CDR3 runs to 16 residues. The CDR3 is CTSSLRRGPNTGELFF. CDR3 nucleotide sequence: TGCACCAGCAGCCTTCGCAGGGGTCCGAACACCGGGGAGCTGTTTTTT.

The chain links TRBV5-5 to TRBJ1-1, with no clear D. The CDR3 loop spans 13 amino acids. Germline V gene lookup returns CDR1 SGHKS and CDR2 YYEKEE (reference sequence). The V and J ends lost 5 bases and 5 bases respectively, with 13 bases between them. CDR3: CASRWRPGTEAFF. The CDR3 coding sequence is TGTGCCAGCAGGTGGAGACCCGGGACTGAAGCTTTCTTT.

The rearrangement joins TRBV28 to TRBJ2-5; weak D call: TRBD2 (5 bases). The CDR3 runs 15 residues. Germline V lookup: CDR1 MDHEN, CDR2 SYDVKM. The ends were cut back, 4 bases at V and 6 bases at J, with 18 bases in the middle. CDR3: CASSSVRKDFQTQYF. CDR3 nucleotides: TGTGCCAGCAGTTCAGTGAGGAAGGACTTCCAGACCCAGTACTTC.

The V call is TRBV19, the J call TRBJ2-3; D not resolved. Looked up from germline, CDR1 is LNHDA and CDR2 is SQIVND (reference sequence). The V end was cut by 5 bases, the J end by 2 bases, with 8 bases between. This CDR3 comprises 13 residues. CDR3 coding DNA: TGTGCCAGTAGTGAGCCCCCCACAGATACGCAGTATTTT. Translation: CASSEPPTDTQYF.

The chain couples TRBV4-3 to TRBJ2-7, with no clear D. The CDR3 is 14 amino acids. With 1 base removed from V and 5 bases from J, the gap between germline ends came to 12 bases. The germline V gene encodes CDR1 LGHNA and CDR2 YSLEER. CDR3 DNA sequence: TGCGCCAGCAGCCAAGGCGGATTTATCGACGAGCAGTACTTC. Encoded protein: CASSQGGFIDEQYF.

Written as DNA, the CDR3 is TGTGCCAGTAGTATGACGGACACGGTGACACCCCTCCACTTT. It is translated as CASSMTDTVTPLHF. The chain has TRBV19 and TRBJ1-6; possibly TRBD1 for D (5 bases). This CDR3 is built from 14 residues. V was pared by 3 bases and J by 11 bases, with 14 bases between. Germline V lookup: CDR1 LNHDA, CDR2 SQIVND (reference sequence).

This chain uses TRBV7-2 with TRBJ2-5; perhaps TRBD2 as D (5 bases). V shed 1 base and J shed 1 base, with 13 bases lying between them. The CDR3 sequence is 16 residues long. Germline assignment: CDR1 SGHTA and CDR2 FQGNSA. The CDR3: CASSLGSGWVQETQYF. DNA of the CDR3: TGTGCCAGCAGCTTAGGGAGCGGATGGGTCCAAGAGACCCAGTACTTC.

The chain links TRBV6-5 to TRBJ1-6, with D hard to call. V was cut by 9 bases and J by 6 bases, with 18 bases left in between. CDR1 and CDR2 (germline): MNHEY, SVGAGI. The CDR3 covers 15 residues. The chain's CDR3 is CASSPGGSRNSPLHF. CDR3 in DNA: TGTGCCAGTTCCCCGGGCGGCTCCCGTAATTCACCCCTCCACTTT.

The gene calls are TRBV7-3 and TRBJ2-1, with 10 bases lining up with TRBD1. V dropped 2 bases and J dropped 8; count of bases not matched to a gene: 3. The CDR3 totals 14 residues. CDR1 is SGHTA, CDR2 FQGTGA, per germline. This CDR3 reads CASSLGGQGDEQFF. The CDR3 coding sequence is TGTGCCAGCAGCTTAGGAGGACAGGGGGATGAGCAGTTCTTC.

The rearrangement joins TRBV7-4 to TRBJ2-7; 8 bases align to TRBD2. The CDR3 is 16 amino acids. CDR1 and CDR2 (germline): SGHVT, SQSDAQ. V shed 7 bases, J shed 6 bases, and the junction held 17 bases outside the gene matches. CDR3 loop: CASIPTFGGALGEQYF. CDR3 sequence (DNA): TGTGCCAGCATCCCGACCTTCGGGGGGGCACTGGGCGAGCAGTACTTC.

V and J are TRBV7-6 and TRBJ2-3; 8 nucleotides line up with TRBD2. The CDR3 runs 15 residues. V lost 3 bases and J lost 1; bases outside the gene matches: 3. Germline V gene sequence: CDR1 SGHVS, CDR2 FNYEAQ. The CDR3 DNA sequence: TGTGCCAGCAGCTTGATAGCGGGGCGCACAGATACGCAGTATTTT. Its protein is CASSLIAGRTDTQYF.

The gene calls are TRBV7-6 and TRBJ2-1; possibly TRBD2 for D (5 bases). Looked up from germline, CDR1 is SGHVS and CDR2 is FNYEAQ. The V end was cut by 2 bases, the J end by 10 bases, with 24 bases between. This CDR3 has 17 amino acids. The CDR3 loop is CASSLTDAAGQLIEQFF. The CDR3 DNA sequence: TGTGCCAGCAGCTTAACCGACGCCGCGGGTCAATTAATCGAGCAGTTCTTC.

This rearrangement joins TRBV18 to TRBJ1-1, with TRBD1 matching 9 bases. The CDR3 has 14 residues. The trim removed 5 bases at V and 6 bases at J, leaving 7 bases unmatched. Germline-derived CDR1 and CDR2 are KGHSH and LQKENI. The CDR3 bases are TGTGCCAGCTCAAGAGGACAGGGGAAGTCTGAAGCTTTCTTT. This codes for CASSRGQGKSEAFF. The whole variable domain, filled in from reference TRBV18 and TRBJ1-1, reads NAGVMQNPRHLVRRRGQEARLRCSPMKGHSHVYWYRQLPEEGLKFMVYLQKENIIDESGMPKERFSAEFPKEGPSILRIQQVVRGDSAAYFCASSRGQGKSEAFFGQGTRLTVV.

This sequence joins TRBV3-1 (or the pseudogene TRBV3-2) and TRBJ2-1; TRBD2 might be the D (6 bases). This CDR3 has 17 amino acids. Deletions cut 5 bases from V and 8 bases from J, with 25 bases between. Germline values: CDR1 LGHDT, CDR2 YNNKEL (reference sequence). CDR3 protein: CASSSQSRTGAGYEQFF. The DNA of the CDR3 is TGTGCCAGCAGCTCCCAGTCCCGGACTGGGGCGGGGTATGAGCAGTTCTTC.

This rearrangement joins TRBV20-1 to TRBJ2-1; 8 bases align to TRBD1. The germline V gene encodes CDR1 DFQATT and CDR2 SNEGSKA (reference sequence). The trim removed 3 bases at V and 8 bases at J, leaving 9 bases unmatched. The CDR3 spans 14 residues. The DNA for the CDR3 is TGCAGTGCTAGTGGTCAGGGGGCGGTCGATGAGCAGTTCTTC. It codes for CSASGQGAVDEQFF.

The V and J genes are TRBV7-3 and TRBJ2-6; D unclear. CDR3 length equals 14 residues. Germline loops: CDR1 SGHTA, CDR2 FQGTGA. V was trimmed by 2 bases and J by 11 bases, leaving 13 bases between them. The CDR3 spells CASSLFEAGHVLTF. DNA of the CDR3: TGTGCCAGCAGCTTATTTGAGGCCGGCCACGTCCTGACTTTC.

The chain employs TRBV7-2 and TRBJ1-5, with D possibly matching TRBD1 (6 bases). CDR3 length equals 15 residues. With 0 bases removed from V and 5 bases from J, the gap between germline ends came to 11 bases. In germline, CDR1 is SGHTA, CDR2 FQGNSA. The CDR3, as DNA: TGTGCCAGCAGCTTAGCGGCAGGGGCCCATCAGCCCCAGCATTTT. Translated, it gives CASSLAAGAHQPQHF.

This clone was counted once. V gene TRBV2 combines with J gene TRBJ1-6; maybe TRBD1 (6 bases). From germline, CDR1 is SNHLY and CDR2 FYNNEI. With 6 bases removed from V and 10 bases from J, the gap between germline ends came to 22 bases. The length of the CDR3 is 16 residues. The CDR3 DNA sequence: TGTGCCAGCAGGGGGGGTCCCGGGACACCTTCCTCACCCCTCCACTTT. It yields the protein CASRGGPGTPSSPLHF.